This TCR beta chain was found in a study of human T cells and chemical hapten exposure (dated by TCRdb to the early 2020s). As for the study more broadly: For sensitization, 2% DPC in acetone was applied to a roughly 2 cm by roughly 2 cm area of upper inner arm skin. Alopecia areata with under or over 50% scalp involvement, alopecia totalis and alopecia universalis were represented in the patient cohort, which was mostly female. Each blood RNA sample was used to sequence both TCR alpha and TCR beta chains. Under 30 alopecia patients gave blood for TCR sequencing at one to four time points (pre-sensitization, 2, 6 and 24 weeks). Throughout the roughly 25-week study period, patients were also given weekly therapeutic DPC doses on the scalp. Blood samples were taken from patients before sensitization (week 0) and at 2, 6 and about 24 weeks after DPC sensitization. Libraries were pooled for sequencing, and variation in per-sample TCR yields was attributed mainly to small differences in library volumes within the pool. This study followed changes in the peripheral blood TCR repertoire in vivo during primary and secondary sensitization of alopecia patients to the hapten diphenylcyclopropenone (DPC). Patch testing was done on the upper back using Finn chambers containing 0.01% DPC, and results were scored after 6 days according to International Contact Dermatitis Research Group standards. Study-level results and caveats: Significantly more large CDR3 similarity clusters were formed by expanded TCRs than by pre-sensitization or healthy control sets, consistent with antigen-driven responses. Patch test score was positively correlated with the number of PT1 expanded TCRs, with significance at thresholds 8, 16 and 32 but not at 4. The number of TCRs above 1 in 1000 frequency did not change with DPC sensitization; there was no evidence of global repertoire structure alterations. After repeated subsampling, changes were observed in the strength of the expansion versus patch-test correlation and in the threshold at which the correlation became significant. Because all patients had alopecia, a presumed autoimmune disease, the immune response of the patients might differ from that of healthy individuals.

CDR1 is given as SGHNT and CDR2 as YYREEE, both from the germline V gene (reference sequence). The CDR3 runs 16 residues from the cysteine to the phenylalanine. Only the CDR3 portion is preserved as DNA: 48 bases, with reading frame beginning at the first base. Germline trimming amounts to 4 bases on V and 6 bases on J, with 9 as the count of junction bases outside the gene matches. Taken with the paper, the label for time point translates to: pre-sensitization, week 0. Reading the label with the study, this specimen's treatment or condition is: therapeutic diphenylcyclopropenone sensitization with weekly scalp DPC. Total RNA was extracted from unfractionated whole blood that had been collected in Tempus Blood RNA tubes. At every patch-test visit, the blood draw took place before the patch test was put on. Eligible patients were aged 18 to 70, diagnosed with alopecia, deemed suitable for DPC therapy, and excluded if pregnant.

This clonotype has at least ten counts. Its antigen specificity is not known. There are no base qualities to consult, and no much larger clone falls within one base. Library creation used RACE. The sample was run on a NextSeq 500. Library preparation attached unique molecular identifiers to individual cDNA molecules for quantitative, reproducible TCR counting. On the authors' methods: Samples had a median of approximately 93,000 TCRs, with a range from roughly 20,000 to 690,600. V, J and CDR3 annotation of the TCR reads was performed with the Decombinator software suite. Every sample was subsampled to the same number of TCRs (28,000) for the PS versus PT1 abundance plots. TCRs were defined as expanded if absent before sensitization and observed at least eight times at the 2-week time point. TCRdb ran its own pipeline on the public reads, namely fastp trimming at Q25 and MiXCR clone calling, and kept in-frame beta chains. All rows with the same CDR3 protein become a single entry with the most common DNA and genes. TCRdb, rather than the study authors, made the V and J calls. Here the sample has under 40,000 distinct CDR3 sequences; approximately 10% occur a single time. The ten largest clones add up to 25% to 30% of the sample.

The V gene is TRBV5-4 and the J gene is TRBJ2-2, and 10 junction bases match TRBD1. Sequenced here: whole blood, sampled in connection with sensitization to the hapten diphenylcyclopropenone (DPC). This TCR was sampled from a man aged 45-60 years with alopecia areata. Some clones in this sample may be carry-over from other donors' samples. The CDR3 here reads CASSPRDRGLAGELFF. The nucleotide sequence is TGTGCCAGCAGCCCCCGGGACAGGGGTTTGGCCGGGGAGCTGTTTTTT.